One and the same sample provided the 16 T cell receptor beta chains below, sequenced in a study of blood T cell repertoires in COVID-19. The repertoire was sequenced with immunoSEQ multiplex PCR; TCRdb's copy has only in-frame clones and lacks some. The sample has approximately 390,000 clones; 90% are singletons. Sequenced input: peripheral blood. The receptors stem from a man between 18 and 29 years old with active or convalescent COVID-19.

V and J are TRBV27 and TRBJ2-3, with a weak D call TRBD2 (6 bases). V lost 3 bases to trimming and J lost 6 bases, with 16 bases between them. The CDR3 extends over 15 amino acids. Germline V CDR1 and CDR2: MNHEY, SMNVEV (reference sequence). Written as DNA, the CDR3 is TGTGCCAGCAGTTTTAATCCTGGAGGGCTGGATACGCAGTATTTT. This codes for CASSFNPGGLDTQYF.

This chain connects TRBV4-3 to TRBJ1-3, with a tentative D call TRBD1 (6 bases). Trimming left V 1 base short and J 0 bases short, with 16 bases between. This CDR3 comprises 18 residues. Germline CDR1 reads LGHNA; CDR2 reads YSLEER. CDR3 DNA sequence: TGCGCCAGCAGCCAAGGGAGGACAGTAACTATCTCTGGAAACACCATATATTTT. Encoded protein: CASSQGRTVTISGNTIYF.

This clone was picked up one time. CDR3 protein: CASSQGLSYNEQFF. CDR3 nucleotides: TGTGCCAGCAGCCAAGGGCTCTCCTACAATGAGCAGTTCTTC. The chain recombines TRBV3-1 (or the pseudogene TRBV3-2) with TRBJ2-1; D not resolved. The CDR3 extends over 14 amino acids. Trimming cost V 1 base and J 0 bases, with 4 bases left between them. Germline V gene lookup returns CDR1 LGHDT and CDR2 YNNKEL (reference sequence).

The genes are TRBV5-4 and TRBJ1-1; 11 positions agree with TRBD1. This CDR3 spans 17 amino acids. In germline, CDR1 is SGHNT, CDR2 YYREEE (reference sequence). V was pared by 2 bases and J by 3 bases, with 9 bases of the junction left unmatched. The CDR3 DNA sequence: TGTGCCAGCAGCTTTGGACAGGGGGCGCGGAAATACACTGAAGCTTTCTTT. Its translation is CASSFGQGARKYTEAFF.

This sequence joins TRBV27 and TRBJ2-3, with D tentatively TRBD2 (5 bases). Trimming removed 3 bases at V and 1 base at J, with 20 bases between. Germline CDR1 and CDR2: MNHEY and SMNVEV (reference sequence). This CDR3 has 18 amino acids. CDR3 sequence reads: CASSFRGTMESGTDTQYF. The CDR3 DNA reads TGTGCCAGCAGTTTTCGGGGAACAATGGAGTCGGGCACAGATACGCAGTATTTT.

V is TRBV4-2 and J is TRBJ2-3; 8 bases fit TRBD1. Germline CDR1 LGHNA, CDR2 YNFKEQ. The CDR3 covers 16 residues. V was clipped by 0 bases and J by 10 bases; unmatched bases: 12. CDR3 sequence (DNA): TGTGCCAGCAGCCAAGATTTGGGACAGGCTGGGGCGGCGCAGTATTTT. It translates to CASSQDLGQAGAAQYF.

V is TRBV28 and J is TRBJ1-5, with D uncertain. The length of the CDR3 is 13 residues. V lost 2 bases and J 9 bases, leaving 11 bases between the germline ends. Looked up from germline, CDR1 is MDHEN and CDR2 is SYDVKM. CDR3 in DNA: TGTGCCAGCAGTTTAACCCTAGGTGGGCCCCAGCATTTT. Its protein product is CASSLTLGGPQHF.

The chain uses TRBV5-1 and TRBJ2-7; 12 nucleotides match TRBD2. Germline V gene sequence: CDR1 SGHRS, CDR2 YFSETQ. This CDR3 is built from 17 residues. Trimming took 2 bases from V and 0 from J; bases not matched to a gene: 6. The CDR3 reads CASSLSSGGAFSYEQYF. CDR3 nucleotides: TGCGCCAGCAGCTTATCTAGCGGGGGGGCCTTCTCCTACGAGCAGTACTTC.

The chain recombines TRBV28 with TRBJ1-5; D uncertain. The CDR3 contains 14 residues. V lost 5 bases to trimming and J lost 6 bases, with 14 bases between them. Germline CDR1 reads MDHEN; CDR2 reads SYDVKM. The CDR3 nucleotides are TGTGCCAGCAGTGGAATCCTGGCGGGTCAGCCCCAGCATTTT. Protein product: CASSGILAGQPQHF.

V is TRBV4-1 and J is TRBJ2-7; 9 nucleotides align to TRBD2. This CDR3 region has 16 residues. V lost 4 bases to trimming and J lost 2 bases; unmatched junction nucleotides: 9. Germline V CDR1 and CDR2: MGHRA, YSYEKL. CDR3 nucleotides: TGCGCCAGCAGCCCCAGTGGTAGCGGGGGAACCTACGAGCAGTACTTC. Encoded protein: CASSPSGSGGTYEQYF.

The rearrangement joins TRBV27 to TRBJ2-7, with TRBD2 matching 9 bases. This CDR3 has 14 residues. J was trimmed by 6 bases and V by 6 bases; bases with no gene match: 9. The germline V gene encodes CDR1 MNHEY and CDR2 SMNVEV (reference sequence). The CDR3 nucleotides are TGTGCCAGCAGCTTAGCGGGGGAACGATCCGAGCAGTACTTC. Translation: CASSLAGERSEQYF.

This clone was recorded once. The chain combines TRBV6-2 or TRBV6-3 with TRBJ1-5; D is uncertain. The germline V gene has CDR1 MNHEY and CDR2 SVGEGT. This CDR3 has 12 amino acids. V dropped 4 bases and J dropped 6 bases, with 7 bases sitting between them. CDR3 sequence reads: CASSSVPQPQHF. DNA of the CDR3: TGTGCCAGCAGTTCGGTCCCTCAGCCCCAGCATTTT.

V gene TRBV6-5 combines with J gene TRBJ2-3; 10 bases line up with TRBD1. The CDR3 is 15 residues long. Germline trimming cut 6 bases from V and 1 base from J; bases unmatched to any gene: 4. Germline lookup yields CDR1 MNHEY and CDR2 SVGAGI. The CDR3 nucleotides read TGTGCCAGCAGAGCCGGGACAGGGGGCACAGATACGCAGTATTTT. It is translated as CASRAGTGGTDTQYF.

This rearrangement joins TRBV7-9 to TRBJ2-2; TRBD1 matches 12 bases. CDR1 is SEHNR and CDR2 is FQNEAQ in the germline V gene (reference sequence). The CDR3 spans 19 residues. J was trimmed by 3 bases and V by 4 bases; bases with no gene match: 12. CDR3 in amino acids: CASSSPIRDRGRDTGELFF. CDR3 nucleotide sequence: TGTGCCAGCAGCTCCCCAATCCGGGACAGGGGGCGCGACACCGGGGAGCTGTTTTTT.

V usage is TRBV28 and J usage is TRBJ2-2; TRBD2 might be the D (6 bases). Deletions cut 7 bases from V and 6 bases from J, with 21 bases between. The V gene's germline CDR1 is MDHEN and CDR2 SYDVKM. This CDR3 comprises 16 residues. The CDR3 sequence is CASTSAWDSGAGELFF. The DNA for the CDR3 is TGTGCCAGCACTTCTGCGTGGGACTCGGGGGCCGGGGAGCTGTTTTTT.

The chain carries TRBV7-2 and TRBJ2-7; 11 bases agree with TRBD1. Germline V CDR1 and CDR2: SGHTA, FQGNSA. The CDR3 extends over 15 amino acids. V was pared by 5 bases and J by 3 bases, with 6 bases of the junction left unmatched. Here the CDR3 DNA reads TGTGCCAGCAGCCAGAAGGACAGGGGGCACTACGAGCAGTACTTC. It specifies CASSQKDRGHYEQYF.